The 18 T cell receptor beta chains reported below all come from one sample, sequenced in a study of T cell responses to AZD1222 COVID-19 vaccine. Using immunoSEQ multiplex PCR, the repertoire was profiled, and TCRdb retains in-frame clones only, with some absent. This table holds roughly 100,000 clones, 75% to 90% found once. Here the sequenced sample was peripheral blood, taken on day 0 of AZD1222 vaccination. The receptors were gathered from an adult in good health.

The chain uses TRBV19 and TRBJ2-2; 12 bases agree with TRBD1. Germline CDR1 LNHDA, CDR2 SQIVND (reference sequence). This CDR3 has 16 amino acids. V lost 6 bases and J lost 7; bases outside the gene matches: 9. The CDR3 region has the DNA TGTGCCAGTAGCCCAACGGGACAGGGGGCTAACGGGGAGCTGTTTTTT. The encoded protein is CASSPTGQGANGELFF.

The CDR3 nucleotides are TGTGCCAGCAGTTTATTCCAGGGCCAGAACTATGGCTACACCTTC. This encodes CASSLFQGQNYGYTF. The chain employs TRBV27 and TRBJ1-2; D might be TRBD1 (5 bases). This CDR3 has 15 residues. V was pared by 1 base and J by 2 bases, with 11 bases between. Germline CDR1 and CDR2: MNHEY and SMNVEV (reference sequence).

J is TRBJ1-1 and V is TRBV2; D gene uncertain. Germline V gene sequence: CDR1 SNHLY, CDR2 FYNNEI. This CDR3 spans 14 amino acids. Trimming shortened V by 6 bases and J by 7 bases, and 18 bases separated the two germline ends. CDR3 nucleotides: TGTGCCAGCAGCGTCCGGACCTTACCCATTGAAGCTTTCTTT. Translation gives CASSVRTLPIEAFF. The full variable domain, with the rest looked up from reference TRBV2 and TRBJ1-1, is EPEVTQTPSHQVTQMGQEVILRCVPISNHLYFYWYRQILGQKVEFLVSFYNNEISEKSEIFDDQFSVERPDGSNFTLKIRSTKLEDSAMYFCASSVRTLPIEAFFGQGTRLTVV.

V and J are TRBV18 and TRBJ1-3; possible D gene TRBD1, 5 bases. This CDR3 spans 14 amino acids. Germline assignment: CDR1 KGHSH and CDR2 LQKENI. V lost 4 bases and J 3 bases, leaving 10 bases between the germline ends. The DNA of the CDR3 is TGTGCCAGCTCACGGTGGGGGAGTGGAAACACCATATATTTT. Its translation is CASSRWGSGNTIYF.

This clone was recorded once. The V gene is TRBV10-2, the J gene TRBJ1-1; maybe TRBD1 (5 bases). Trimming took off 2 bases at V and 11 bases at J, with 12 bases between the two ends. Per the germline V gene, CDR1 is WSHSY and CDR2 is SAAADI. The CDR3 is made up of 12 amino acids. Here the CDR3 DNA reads TGCGCCAGCAGTGAGGCTCCATGGGACGCTTTCTTT. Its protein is CASSEAPWDAFF.

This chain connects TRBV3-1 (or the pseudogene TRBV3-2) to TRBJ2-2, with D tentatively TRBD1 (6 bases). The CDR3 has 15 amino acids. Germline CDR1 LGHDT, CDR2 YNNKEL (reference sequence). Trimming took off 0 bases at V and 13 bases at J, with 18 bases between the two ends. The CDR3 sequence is CASSQDQGPPSRLFF. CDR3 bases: TGTGCCAGCAGCCAAGATCAGGGGCCTCCGAGTCGGCTGTTTTTT.

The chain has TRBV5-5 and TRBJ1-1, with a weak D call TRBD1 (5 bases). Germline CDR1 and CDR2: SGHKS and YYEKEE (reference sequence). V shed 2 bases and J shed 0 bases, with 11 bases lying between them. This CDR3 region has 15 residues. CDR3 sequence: CASSFSRQLNTEAFF. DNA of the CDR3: TGTGCCAGCAGCTTCTCTAGACAGTTGAACACTGAAGCTTTCTTT.

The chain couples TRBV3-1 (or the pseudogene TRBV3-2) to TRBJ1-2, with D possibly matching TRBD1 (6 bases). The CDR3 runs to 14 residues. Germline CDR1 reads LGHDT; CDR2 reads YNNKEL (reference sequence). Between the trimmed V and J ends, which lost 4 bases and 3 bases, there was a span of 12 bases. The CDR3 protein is CASSPEQGDYGYTF. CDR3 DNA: TGTGCCAGCAGCCCCGAACAGGGTGACTATGGCTACACCTTC.

CDR3 loop: CAGAGQGADEQYF. In DNA, the CDR3 is TGTGCCGGGGCGGGACAGGGGGCAGACGAGCAGTACTTC. The chain has TRBV2 and TRBJ2-7; 12 positions agree with TRBD1. Germline CDR1 is SNHLY and CDR2 is FYNNEI. The CDR3 covers 13 residues. The J segment lost 5 bases and the V segment lost 11 bases, leaving 7 bases of the junction unmatched.

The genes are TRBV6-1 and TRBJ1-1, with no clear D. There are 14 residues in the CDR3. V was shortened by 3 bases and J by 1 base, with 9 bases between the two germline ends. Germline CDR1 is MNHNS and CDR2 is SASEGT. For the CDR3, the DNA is TGTGCCAGCAGTGATTTTAGGGAGAACACTGAAGCTTTCTTT. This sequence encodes CASSDFRENTEAFF.

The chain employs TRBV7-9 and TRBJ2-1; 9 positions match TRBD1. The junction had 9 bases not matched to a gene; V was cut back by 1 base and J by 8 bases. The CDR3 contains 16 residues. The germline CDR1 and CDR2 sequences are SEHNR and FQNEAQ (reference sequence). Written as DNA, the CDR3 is TGTGCCAGCAGCTTAGGTCCCGGGACAGGGTCCTATGAGCAGTTCTTC. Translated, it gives CASSLGPGTGSYEQFF.

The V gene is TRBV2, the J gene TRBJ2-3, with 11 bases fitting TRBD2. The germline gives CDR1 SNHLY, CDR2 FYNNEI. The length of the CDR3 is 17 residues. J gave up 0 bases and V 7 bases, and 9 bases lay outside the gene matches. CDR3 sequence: CASKVTSGALSTDTQYF. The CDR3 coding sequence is TGTGCCAGCAAAGTGACTAGCGGGGCGCTGAGCACAGATACGCAGTATTTT.

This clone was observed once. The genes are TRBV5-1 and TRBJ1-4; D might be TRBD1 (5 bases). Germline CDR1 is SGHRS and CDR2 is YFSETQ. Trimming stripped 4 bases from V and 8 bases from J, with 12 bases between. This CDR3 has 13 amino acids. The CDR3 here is CASSLRVGEKLFF. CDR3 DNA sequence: TGCGCCAGCAGCCTCAGGGTGGGAGAAAAACTGTTTTTT.

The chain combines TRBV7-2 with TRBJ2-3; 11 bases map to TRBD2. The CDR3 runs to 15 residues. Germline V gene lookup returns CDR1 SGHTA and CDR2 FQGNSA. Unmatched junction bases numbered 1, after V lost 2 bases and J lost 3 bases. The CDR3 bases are TGTGCCAGCAGCTTACTAGCGGGGGGAACAGATACGCAGTATTTT. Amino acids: CASSLLAGGTDTQYF.

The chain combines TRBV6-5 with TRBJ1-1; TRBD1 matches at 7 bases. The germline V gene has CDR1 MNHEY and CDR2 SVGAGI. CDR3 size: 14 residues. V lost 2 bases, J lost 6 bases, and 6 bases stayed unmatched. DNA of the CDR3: TGTGCCAGCAGTTACGGACAGGCCGTTTCTGAAGCTTTCTTT. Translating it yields CASSYGQAVSEAFF.

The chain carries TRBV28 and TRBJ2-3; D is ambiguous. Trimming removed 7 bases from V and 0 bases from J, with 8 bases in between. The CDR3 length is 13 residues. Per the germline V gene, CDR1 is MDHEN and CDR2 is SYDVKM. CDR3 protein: CASIFESTDTQYF. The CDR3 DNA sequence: TGTGCCAGCATCTTTGAAAGCACAGATACGCAGTATTTT.

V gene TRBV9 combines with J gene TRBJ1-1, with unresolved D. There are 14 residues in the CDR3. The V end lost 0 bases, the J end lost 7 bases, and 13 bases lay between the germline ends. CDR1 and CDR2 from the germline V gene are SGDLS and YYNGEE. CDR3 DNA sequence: TGTGCCAGCAGCGTAGAGGGTATACGGGATGAAGCTTTCTTT. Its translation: CASSVEGIRDEAFF.

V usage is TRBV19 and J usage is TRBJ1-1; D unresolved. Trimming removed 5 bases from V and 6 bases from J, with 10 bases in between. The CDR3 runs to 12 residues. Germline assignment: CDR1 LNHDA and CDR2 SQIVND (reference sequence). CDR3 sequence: CASSLTNSEAFF. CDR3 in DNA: TGTGCCAGTAGTTTAACTAACTCTGAAGCTTTCTTT.